One and the same sample provided the 14 T cell receptor beta chains below, sequenced in a study of early T cells in non-severe SARS-CoV-2 infection. TCRdb reanalysed the 5' RACE reads using MiXCR and keeps one entry per CDR3 protein. This sample has tens of thousands of distinct CDR3 sequences, with around 13% found just once. Sequencing used whole blood. The source is an adult who was a healthcare worker with PCR-confirmed SARS-CoV-2 infection or an uninfected control (not recorded which).

This clonotype was picked up one time. The V gene is TRBV7-9, the J gene TRBJ1-2; D remains ambiguous. CDR3 length: 14 amino acids. Looked up from germline, CDR1 is SEHNR and CDR2 is FQNEAQ (reference sequence). V gave up 6 bases and J gave up 0 bases, with 11 bases separating them. CDR3: CASRLGPANYGYTF. Here the CDR3 DNA reads TGTGCCAGCAGACTCGGACCGGCTAACTATGGCTACACCTTC.

This clonotype came up a few times. The rearrangement links TRBV20-1 to TRBJ2-7; possibly TRBD1 for D (5 bases). The CDR3 is 15 amino acids. V dropped 0 bases and J dropped 5 bases, with 17 bases sitting between them. CDR1 is DFQATT, CDR2 SNEGSKA, per germline (reference sequence). Here the CDR3 reads CSARDPTVTIHEQYF. CDR3 in DNA: TGCAGTGCTAGAGATCCGACAGTTACGATCCACGAGCAGTACTTC.

This clonotype occurred many times. V gene TRBV7-9 combines with J gene TRBJ1-5; no definite D call. Per germline, CDR1 SEHNR and CDR2 FQNEAQ (reference sequence). The CDR3 loop spans 10 amino acids. Trimming removed 2 bases from V and 9 bases from J, with 2 bases in between. The CDR3 coding sequence is TGTGCCAGCAGCTTAACGCCCCAGCATTTT. It codes for CASSLTPQHF. Based on the CDR3 plus reference TRBV7-9 and TRBJ1-5, the full variable domain is DTGVSQNPRHKITKRGQNVTFRCDPISEHNRLYWYRQTLGQGPEFLTYFQNEAQLEKSRLLSDRFSAERPKGSFSTLEIQRTEQGDSAMYLCASSLTPQHFGDGTRLSIL.

This clonotype was counted at least ten times. The rearrangement uses TRBV7-2 and TRBJ2-6; D call uncertain. Between the trimmed V and J ends, which lost 5 bases and 0 bases, there was a span of 11 bases. The length of the CDR3 is 16 residues. Germline CDR1 is SGHTA and CDR2 is FQGNSA. The CDR3 nucleotides are TGTGCCAGCAGCCTAACTCGACTCTCTGGGGCCAACGTCCTGACTTTC. Amino acid sequence: CASSLTRLSGANVLTF.

This clonotype has ten or more counts. The rearrangement uses TRBV7-2 and TRBJ1-6, with a possible D match to TRBD1 (5 bases). Between the trimmed V and J ends, which lost 1 base and 9 bases, there was a span of 13 bases. CDR1 is SGHTA, CDR2 FQGNSA, per germline. The CDR3 is 15 amino acids. The CDR3 coding sequence is TGTGCCAGCAGCTTAGGGTGGCAGGGTGGTTCACCCCTCCACTTT. Amino acid sequence: CASSLGWQGGSPLHF. The entire variable domain, with the rest obtained from reference TRBV7-2 and TRBJ1-6, is as follows: GAGVSQSPSNKVTEKGKDVELRCDPISGHTALYWYRQSLGQGLEFLIYFQGNSAPDKSGLPSDRFSAERTGGSVSTLTIQRTQQEDSAVYLCASSLGWQGGSPLHFGNGTRLTVT.

The chain has TRBV29-1 and TRBJ2-5; no clear D. Between the trimmed V and J ends, which lost 3 bases and 4 bases, there was a span of 6 bases. CDR1 and CDR2 from the germline V gene are SQVTM and ANQGSEA. This CDR3 has 11 residues. CDR3: CSVDLTETQYF. CDR3 in DNA: TGCAGCGTTGATTTGACAGAGACCCAGTACTTC.

This clonotype was counted ten times or more. The chain combines TRBV6-9 with TRBJ2-2; 12 bases map to TRBD2. Germline V lookup: CDR1 MNHGY, CDR2 SVAAGI. The CDR3 contains 16 residues. V shed 3 bases, J shed 5 bases, and the junction held 4 bases outside the gene matches. CDR3 in amino acids: CASSYGGLAGTGELFF. The CDR3 DNA sequence: TGTGCCAGCAGTTACGGAGGACTAGCGGGAACCGGGGAGCTGTTTTTT.

Many counts were recorded for this clonotype. This chain links TRBV9 with TRBJ2-1; D unresolved. CDR1 and CDR2 (germline): SGDLS, YYNGEE. V shed 3 bases and J shed 5 bases, with 6 bases lying between them. The CDR3 contains 12 residues. CDR3 DNA sequence: TGTGCCAGCAGCGGCCGGAACAATGAGCAGTTCTTC. Translation: CASSGRNNEQFF.

This clonotype was recorded many times. The chain couples TRBV20-1 to TRBJ2-5, with 10 bases fitting TRBD2. The CDR3 is 16 residues long. Trimming at V came to 0 bases and at J to 0 bases, leaving 4 bases not matched to a gene. From germline, CDR1 is DFQATT and CDR2 SNEGSKA (reference sequence). For the CDR3, the DNA is TGCAGTGCTAGAGATACGAGCGGGGGGGACCAAGAGACCCAGTACTTC. This translates into CSARDTSGGDQETQYF.

This chain joins TRBV20-1 and TRBJ2-1, with D possibly TRBD2 on 5 matching bases. CDR3 length: 13 amino acids. Germline V CDR1 and CDR2: DFQATT, SNEGSKA (reference sequence). V lost 3 bases to trimming and J lost 9 bases, with 15 bases between them. The CDR3 is CSASFSIGSEQFF. CDR3 nucleotides: TGCAGTGCTAGTTTCTCGATTGGGAGTGAGCAGTTCTTC.

This clonotype appeared many times. This chain joins TRBV27 and TRBJ2-2, with 8 bases fitting TRBD2. V gave up 3 bases and J gave up 6 bases; unmatched junction bases: 6. The CDR3 runs 15 residues. Germline V gene lookup returns CDR1 MNHEY and CDR2 SMNVEV (reference sequence). CDR3 DNA sequence: TGTGCCAGCAGTTTGTCGGGGGGGCCCGCCGGGGAGCTGTTTTTT. Amino acid sequence: CASSLSGGPAGELFF.

V is TRBV24-1 and J is TRBJ2-2; TRBD2 might be the D (5 bases). Deletions cut 2 bases from V and 6 bases from J, with 12 bases between. The CDR3 has 15 residues. Germline V gives CDR1 KGHDR, CDR2 SFDVKD. The CDR3 spells CATSDWTPGAGELFF. The CDR3 region has the DNA TGTGCCACCAGTGATTGGACCCCCGGGGCCGGGGAGCTGTTTTTT.

This clonotype came up many times. J is TRBJ1-5 and V is TRBV6-6, with 9 bases matching TRBD1. Losses at the gene ends were 2 bases for V and 6 bases for J; bases not matched to a gene: 5. Germline CDR1 reads MNHNY; CDR2 reads SVGAGI (reference sequence). This CDR3 has 15 residues. CDR3 region: CASSYGQGFRQPQHF. The DNA of the CDR3 is TGTGCCAGCAGTTACGGACAGGGGTTCCGTCAGCCCCAGCATTTT.

At least ten counts were recorded for this clonotype. The chain employs TRBV29-1 and TRBJ1-3; 7 nucleotides align to TRBD1. V lost 6 bases, J lost 4 bases, and 9 bases stayed unmatched. The CDR3 loop spans 14 amino acids. Germline V gives CDR1 SQVTM, CDR2 ANQGSEA. CDR3 amino acids: CSVATGAIGNTIYF. The DNA for the CDR3 is TGCAGCGTCGCAACAGGGGCTATCGGAAACACCATATATTTT.